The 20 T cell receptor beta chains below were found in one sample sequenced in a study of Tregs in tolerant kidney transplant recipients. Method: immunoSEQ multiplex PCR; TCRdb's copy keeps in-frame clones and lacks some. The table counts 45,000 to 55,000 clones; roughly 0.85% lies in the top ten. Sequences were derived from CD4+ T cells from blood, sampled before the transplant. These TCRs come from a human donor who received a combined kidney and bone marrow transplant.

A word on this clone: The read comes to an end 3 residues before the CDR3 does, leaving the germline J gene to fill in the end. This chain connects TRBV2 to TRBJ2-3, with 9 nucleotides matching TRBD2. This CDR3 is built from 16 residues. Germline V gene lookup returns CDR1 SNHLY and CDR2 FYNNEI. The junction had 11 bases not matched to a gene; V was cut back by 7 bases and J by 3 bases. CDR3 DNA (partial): TGTGCCAGCACCCCGAGAGCGGGAGGCAGAACAGATACG. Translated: CASTPRAGGRTDT. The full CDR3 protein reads CASTPRAGGRTDTQYF.

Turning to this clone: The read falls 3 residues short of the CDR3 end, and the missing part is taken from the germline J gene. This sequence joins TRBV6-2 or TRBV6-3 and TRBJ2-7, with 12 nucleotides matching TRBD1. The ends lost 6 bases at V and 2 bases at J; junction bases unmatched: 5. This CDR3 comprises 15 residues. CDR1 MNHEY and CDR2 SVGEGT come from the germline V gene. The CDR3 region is CASSNRDRGPYEQYF. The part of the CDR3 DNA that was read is TGTGCCAGCAGCAACCGGGACAGGGGGCCCTACGAG.

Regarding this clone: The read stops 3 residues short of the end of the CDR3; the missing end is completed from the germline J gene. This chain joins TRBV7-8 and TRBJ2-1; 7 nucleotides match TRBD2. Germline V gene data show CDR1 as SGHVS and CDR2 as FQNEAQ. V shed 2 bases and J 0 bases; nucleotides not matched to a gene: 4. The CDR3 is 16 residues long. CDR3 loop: CASSLIGGSSYNEQFF. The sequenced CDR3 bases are TGTGCCAGCAGCTTAATCGGCGGGAGCTCCTACAATGAG. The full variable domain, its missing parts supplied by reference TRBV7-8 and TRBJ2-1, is GAGVSQSPRYKVAKRGQDVALRCDPISGHVSLFWYQQALGQGPEFLTYFQNEAQLDKSGLPSDRFFAERPEGSVSTLKIQRTQQEDSAVYLCASSLIGGSSYNEQFFGPGTRLTVL.

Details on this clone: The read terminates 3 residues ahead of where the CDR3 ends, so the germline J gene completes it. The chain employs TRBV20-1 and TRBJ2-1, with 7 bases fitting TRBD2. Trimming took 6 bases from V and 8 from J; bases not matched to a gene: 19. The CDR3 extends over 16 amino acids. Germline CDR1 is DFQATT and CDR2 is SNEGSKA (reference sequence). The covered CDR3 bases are TGCAGTGCCTTTTCACGCGGGGAGGGCCATCTTCATGAG. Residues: CSAFSRGEGHLHE. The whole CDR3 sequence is CSAFSRGEGHLHEQFF.

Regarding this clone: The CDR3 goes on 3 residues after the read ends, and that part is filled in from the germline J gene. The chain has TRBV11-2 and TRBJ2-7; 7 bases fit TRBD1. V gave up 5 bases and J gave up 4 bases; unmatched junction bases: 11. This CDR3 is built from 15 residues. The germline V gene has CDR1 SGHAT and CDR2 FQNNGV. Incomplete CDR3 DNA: TGTGCCAGCAGCAAGAGGACAGGATTCTCTTACGAG. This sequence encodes CASSKRTGFSYE. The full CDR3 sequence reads CASSKRTGFSYEQYF.

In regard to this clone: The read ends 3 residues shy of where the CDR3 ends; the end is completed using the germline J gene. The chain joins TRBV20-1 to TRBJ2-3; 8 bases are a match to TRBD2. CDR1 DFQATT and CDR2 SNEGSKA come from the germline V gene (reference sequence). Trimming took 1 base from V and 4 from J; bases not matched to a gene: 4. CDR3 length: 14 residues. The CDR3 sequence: CSARVSGKSDTQYF. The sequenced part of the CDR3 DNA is TGCAGTGCTAGAGTTAGCGGGAAATCAGATACG.

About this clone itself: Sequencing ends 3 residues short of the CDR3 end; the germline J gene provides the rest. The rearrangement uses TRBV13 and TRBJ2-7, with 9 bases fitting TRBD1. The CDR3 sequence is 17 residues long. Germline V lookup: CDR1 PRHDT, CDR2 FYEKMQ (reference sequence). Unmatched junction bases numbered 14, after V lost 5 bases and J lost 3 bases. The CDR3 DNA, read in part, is TGTGCCAGCAGCCCACGACAGGGGGACAAACAGCGCTACGAG. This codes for CASSPRQGDKQRYE. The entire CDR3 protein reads CASSPRQGDKQRYEQYF.

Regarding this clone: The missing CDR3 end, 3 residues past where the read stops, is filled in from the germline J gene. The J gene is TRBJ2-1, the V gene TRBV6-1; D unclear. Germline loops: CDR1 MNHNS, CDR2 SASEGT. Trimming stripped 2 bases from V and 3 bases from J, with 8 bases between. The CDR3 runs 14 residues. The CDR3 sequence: CASSELTYYNEQFF. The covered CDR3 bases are TGTGCCAGCAGTGAACTAACCTACTACAATGAG.

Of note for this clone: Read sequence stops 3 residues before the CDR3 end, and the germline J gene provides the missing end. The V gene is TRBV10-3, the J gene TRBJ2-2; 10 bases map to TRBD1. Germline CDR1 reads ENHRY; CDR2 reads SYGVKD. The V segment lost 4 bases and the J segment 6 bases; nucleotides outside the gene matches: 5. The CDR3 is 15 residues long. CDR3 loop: CAISVGTGDAGELFF. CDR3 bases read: TGTGCCATCAGTGTGGGGACAGGGGATGCCGGGGAG.

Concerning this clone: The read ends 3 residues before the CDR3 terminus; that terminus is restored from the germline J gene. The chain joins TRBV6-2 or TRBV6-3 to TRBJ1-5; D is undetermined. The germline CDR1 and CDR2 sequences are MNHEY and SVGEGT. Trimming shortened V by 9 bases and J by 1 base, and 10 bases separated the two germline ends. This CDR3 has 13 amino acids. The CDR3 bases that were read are TGTGCCAGTAGAGAACCGAGCAATCAGCCC. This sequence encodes CASREPSNQP. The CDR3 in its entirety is CASREPSNQPQHF.

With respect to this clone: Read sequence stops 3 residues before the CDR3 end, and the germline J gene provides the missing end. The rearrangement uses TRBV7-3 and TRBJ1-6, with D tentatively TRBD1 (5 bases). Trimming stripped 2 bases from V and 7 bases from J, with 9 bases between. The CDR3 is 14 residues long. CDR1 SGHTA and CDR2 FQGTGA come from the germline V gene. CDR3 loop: CASSLRQTNSPLHF. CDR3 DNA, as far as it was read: TGTGCCAGCAGCTTACGACAGACGAATTCACCC.

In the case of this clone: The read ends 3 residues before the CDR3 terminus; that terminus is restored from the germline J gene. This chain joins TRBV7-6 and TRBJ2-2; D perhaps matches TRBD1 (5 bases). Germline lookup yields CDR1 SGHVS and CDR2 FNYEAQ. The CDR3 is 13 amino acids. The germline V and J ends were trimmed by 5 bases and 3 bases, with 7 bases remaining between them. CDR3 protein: CASSPQDTGELFF. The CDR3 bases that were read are TGTGCCAGCAGCCCACAGGACACCGGGGAG.

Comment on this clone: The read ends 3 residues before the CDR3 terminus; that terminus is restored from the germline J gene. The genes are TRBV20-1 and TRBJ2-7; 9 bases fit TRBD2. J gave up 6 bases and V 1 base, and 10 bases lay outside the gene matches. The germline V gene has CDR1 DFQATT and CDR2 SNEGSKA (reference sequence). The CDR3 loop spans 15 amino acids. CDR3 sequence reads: CSARGLAGVEAEQYF. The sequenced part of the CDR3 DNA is TGCAGTGCTAGAGGGTTAGCGGGAGTAGAGGCCGAG.

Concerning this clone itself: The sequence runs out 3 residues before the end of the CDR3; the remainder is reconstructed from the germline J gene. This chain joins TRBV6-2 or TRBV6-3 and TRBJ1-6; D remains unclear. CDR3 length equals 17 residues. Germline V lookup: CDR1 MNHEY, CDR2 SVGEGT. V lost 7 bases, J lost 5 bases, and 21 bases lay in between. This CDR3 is CASKLFGETRNNSPLHF. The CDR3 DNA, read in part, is TGTGCCAGCAAACTTTTCGGAGAGACAAGAAATAATTCACCC.

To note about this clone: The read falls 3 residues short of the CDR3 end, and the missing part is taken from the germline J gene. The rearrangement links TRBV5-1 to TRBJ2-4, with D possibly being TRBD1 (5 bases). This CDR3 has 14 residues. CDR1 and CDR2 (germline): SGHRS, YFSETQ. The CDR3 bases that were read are TGCGGGAGCACCAGGGAAAGGGGCAAAAACATT. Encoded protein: CGSTRERGKNI. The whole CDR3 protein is CGSTRERGKNIQYF.

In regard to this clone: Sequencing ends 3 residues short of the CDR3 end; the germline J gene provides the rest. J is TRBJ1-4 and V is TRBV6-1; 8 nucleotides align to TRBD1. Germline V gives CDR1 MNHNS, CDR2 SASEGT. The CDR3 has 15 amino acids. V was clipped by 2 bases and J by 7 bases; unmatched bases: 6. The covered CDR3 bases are TGTGCCAGCAGTGAAAACTCAGGGGGCCGTGAAAAA. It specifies CASSENSGGREK. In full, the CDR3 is CASSENSGGREKLFF.

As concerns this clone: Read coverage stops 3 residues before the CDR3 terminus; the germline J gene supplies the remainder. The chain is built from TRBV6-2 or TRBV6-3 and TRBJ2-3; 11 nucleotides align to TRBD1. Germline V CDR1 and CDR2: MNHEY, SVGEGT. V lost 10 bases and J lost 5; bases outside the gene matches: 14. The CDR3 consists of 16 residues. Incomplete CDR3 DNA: TGTGCCACCTCGACAATAGGACAGGGGGCGAAAGATACG. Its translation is CATSTIGQGAKDT. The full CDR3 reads CATSTIGQGAKDTQYF.

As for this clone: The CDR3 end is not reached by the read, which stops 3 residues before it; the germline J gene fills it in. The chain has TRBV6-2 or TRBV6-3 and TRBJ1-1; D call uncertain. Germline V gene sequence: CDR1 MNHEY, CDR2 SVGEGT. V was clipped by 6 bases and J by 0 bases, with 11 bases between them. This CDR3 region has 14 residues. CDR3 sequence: CASRKLVLNTEAFF. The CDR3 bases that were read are TGTGCCAGCAGGAAACTGGTCCTGAACACTGAA.

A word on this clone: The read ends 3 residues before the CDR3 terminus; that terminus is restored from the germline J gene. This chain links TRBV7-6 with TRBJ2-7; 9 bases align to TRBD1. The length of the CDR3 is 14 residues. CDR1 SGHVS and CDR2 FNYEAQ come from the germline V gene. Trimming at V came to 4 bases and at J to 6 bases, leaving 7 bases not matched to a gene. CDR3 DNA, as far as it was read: TGTGCCAGCAGCTCCGGACAGGGGAAGAGCGAG. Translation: CASSSGQGKSE. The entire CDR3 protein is CASSSGQGKSEQYF. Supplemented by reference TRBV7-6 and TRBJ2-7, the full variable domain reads GAGVSQSPRYKVTKRGQDVALRCDPISGHVSLYWYRQALGQGPEFLTYFNYEAQQDKSGLPNDRFSAERPEGSISTLTIQRTEQRDSAMYRCASSSGQGKSEQYFGPGTRLTVT.

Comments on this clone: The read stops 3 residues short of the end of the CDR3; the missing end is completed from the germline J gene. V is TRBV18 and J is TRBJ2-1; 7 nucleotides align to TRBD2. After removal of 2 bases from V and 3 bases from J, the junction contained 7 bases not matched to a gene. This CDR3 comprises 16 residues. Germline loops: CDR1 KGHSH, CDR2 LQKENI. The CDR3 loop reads CASSPSGTNNYNEQFF. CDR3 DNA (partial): TGTGCCAGCTCACCATCCGGGACTAACAACTACAATGAG.